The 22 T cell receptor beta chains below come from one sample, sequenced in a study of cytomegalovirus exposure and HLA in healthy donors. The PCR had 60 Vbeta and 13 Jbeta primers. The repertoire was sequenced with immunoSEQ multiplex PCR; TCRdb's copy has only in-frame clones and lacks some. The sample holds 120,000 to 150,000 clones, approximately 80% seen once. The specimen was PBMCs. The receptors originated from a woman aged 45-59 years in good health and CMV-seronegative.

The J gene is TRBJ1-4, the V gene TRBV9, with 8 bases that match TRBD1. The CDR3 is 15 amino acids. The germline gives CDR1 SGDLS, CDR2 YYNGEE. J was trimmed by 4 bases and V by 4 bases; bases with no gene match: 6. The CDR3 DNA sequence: TGTGCCAGCAGCCTCCCGACAGGGGATAATGAAAAACTGTTTTTT. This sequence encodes CASSLPTGDNEKLFF.

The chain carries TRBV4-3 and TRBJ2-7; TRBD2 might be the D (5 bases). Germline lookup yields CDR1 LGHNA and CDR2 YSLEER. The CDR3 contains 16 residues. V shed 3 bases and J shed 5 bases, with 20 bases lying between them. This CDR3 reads CASSQSLAYPPHEQYF. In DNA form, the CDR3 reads TGCGCCAGCAGCCAGTCTCTAGCCTACCCCCCACACGAGCAGTACTTC.

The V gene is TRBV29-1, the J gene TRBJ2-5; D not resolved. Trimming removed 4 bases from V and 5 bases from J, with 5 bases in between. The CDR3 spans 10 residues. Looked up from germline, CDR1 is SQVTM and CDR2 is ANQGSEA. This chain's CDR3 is CSVALETQYF. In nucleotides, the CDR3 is TGCAGCGTTGCTTTGGAGACCCAGTACTTC. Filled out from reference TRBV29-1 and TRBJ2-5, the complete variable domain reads SAVISQKPSRDICQRGTSLTIQCQVDSQVTMMFWYRQQPGQSLTLIATANQGSEATYESGFVIDKFPISRPNLTFSTLTVSNMSPEDSSIYLCSVALETQYFGPGTRLLVL.

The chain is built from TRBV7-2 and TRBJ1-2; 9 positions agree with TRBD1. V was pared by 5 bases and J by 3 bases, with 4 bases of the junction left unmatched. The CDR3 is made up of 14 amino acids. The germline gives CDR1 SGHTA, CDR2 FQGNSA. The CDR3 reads CASSGRTGDYGYTF. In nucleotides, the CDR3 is TGTGCCAGCAGCGGACGGACAGGGGACTATGGCTACACCTTC.

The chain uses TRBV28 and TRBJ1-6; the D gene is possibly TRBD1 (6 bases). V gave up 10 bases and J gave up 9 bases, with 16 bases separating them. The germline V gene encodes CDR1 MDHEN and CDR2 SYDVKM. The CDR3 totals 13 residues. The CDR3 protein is CATSHRASSPLHF. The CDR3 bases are TGTGCCACCTCTCACAGGGCAAGTTCACCCCTCCACTTT.

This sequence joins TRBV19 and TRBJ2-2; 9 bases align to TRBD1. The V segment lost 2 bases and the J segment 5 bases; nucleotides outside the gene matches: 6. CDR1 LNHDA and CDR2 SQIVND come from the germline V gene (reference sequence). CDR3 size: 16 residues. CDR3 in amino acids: CASSIPGQGGTGELFF. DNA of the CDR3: TGTGCCAGTAGTATACCGGGACAGGGAGGAACCGGGGAGCTGTTTTTT.

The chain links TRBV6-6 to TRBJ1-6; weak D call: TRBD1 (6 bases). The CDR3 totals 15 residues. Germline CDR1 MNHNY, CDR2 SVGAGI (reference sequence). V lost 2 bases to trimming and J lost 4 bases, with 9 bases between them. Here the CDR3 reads CASSYGQIYNSPLHF. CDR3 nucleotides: TGTGCCAGCAGTTACGGACAGATTTATAATTCACCCCTCCACTTT.

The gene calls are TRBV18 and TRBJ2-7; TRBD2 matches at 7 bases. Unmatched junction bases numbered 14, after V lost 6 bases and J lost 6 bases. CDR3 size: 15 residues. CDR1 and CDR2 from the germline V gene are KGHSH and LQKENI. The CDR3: CASSHLWGEGVEQYF. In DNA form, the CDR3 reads TGTGCCAGCTCGCACCTCTGGGGGGAGGGTGTCGAGCAGTACTTC.

The CDR3 sequence is CASSTNRGMNTEAFF. CDR3 nucleotides: TGTGCCAGTAGTACGAACAGGGGGATGAACACTGAAGCTTTCTTT. The V and J genes are TRBV19 and TRBJ1-1, with 8 bases identical to TRBD1. Germline loops: CDR1 LNHDA, CDR2 SQIVND (reference sequence). The CDR3 has 15 amino acids. V lost 4 bases, J lost 0 bases, and 4 bases stayed unmatched.

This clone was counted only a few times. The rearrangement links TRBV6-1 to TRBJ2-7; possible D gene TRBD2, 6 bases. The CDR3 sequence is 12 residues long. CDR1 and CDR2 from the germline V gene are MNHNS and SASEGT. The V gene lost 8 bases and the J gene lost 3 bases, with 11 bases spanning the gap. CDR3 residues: CASEEGLYEQYF. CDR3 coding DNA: TGTGCCAGCGAGGAGGGGCTCTACGAGCAGTACTTC.

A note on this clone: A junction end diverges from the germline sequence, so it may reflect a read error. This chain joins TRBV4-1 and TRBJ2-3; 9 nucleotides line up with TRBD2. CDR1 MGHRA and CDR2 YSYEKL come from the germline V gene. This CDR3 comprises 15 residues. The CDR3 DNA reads TGCGCCAGCAGCCAAGCGGGACTAGCAGCAGATGCGCAGTATTTT. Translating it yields CASSQAGLAADAQYF.

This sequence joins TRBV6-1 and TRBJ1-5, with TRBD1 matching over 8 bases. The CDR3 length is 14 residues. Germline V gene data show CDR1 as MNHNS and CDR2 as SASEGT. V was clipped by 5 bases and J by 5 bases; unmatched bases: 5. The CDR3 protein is CASSRAGGDQPQHF. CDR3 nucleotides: TGTGCCAGCAGTCGGGCAGGGGGCGATCAGCCCCAGCATTTT.

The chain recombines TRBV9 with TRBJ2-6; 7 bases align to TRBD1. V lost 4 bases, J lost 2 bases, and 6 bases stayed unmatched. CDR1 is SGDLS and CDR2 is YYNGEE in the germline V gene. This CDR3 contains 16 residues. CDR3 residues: CASSFRQGAGANVLTF. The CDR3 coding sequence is TGTGCCAGCAGCTTCCGACAGGGAGCTGGGGCCAACGTCCTGACTTTC.

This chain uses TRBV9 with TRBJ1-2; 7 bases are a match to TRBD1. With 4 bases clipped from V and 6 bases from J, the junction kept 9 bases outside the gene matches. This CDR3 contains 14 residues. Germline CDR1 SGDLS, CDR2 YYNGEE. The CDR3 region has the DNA TGTGCCAGCAGCAAAGACAGGGTAGGTGATGGCTACACCTTC. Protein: CASSKDRVGDGYTF.

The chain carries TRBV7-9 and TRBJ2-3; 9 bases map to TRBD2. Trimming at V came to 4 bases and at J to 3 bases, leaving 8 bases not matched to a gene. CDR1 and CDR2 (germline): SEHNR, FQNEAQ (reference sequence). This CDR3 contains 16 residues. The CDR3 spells CASSSAGGRVTDTQYF. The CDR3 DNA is TGTGCCAGCAGCTCGGCGGGGGGGCGCGTGACAGATACGCAGTATTTT.

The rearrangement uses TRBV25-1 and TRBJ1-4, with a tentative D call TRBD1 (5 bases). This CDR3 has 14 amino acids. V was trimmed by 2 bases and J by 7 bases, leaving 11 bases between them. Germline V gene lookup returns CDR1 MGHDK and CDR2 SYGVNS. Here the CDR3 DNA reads TGTGCCAGCAGTGAAAGCAGGGAGGCTGAAAAACTGTTTTTT. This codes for CASSESREAEKLFF.

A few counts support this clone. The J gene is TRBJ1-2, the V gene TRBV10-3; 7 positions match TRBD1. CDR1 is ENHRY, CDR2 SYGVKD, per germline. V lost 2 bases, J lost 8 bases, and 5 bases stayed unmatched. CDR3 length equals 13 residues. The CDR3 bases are TGTGCCATCAGTGAGGACAGGGCACAAGGCTACACCTTC. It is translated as CAISEDRAQGYTF.

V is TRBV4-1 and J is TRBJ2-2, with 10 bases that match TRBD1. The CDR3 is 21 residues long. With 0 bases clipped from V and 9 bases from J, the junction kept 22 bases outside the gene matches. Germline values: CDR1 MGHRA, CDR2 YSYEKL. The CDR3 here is CASSQDRFGTGDLVVSRELFF. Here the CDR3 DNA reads TGCGCCAGCAGCCAAGATCGGTTTGGGACAGGGGACTTAGTTGTGTCACGGGAGCTGTTTTTT.

The CDR3 reads CASSLGATGETQYF. CDR3 DNA: TGTGCCAGCAGCTTGGGGGCGACAGGGGAGACCCAGTACTTC. V is TRBV7-6 and J is TRBJ2-5, with 7 bases fitting TRBD1. V gave up 3 bases and J gave up 5 bases; unmatched junction bases: 6. The CDR3 sequence is 14 residues long. Germline CDR1 reads SGHVS; CDR2 reads FNYEAQ.

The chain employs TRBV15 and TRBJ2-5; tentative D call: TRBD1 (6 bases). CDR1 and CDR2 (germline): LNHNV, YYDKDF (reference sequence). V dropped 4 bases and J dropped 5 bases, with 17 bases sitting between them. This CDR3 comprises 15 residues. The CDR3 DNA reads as TGTGCCACCAGCAATTCAGTGAGCAGGGGCGAGACCCAGTACTTC. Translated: CATSNSVSRGETQYF.

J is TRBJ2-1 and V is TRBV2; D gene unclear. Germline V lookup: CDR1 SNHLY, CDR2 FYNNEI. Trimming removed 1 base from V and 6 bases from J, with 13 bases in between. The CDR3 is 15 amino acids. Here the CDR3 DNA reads TGTGCCAGCAGTGAAGAAAGCTTCCTTTCCAATGAGCAGTTCTTC. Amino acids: CASSEESFLSNEQFF.

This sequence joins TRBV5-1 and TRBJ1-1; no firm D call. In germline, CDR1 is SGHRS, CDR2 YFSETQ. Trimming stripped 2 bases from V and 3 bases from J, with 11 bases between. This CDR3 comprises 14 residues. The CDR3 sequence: CASSLGREYTEAFF. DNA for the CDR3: TGCGCCAGCAGCTTAGGGAGGGAGTACACTGAAGCTTTCTTT.